This TCR beta chain originates from a study of shared clonotypes between healthy human individuals. Concerning this clone itself: What it recognizes is unknown.

The study's findings and limits: Shared clonotypes across all four donors exceeded non-shared ones in generation probability. Across subsets, estimated richness was generally greater for naive than for memory populations.

Several immunoSEQ plates received, in even portions, the genomic DNA of each subset. Generated by immunoSEQ multiplex PCR, the TCRdb table keeps only in-frame clones and is missing some. The sample consists of roughly 650,000 clones, 97% of them appearing once. In germline, CDR1 is SGHRS, CDR2 YFSETQ. Trimming removed 4 bases from V and 9 bases from J; junction bases left unmatched: 6. CDR3 size: 15 residues. The clonotype originates from a woman aged 30 to 39 in good health. V gene TRBV5-1 combines with J gene TRBJ2-1; 14 bases are shared with TRBD2. Sequencing input: naive CD4+ T cells sorted from blood. The subset: CD45RA+ positively selected. The CDR3 loop is CASSPGLAGDGEQFF. CDR3 in DNA: TGCGCCAGCAGCCCGGGACTAGCGGGAGACGGTGAGCAGTTCTTC.